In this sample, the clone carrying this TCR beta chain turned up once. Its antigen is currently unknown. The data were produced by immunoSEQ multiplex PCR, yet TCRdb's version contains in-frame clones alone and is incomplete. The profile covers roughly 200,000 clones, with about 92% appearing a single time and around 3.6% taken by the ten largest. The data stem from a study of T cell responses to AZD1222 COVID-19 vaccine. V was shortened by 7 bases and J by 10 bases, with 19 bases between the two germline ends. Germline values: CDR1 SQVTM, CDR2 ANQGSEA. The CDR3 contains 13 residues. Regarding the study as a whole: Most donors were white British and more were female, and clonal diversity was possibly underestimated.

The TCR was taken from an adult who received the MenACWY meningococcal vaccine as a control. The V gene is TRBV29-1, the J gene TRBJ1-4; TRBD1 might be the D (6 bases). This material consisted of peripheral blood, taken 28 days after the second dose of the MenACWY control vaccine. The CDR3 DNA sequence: TGCAGCGCCCGCTCCGGGGGCGCCGGAAAACTGTTTTTT. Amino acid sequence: CSARSGGAGKLFF. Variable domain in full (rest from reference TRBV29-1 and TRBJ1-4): SAVISQKPSRDICQRGTSLTIQCQVDSQVTMMFWYRQQPGQSLTLIATANQGSEATYESGFVIDKFPISRPNLTFSTLTVSNMSPEDSSIYLCSARSGGAGKLFFGSGTQLSVL.